The present entry profiles one T cell receptor (beta chain) with its context. This clone has a single count. Its binding antigen is unknown. The input lacks base qualities; no much larger clone sits a single base away. Enrolling through a virtual design, the prospective study's participants ranged in age from roughly 18 to 90 years and lived across approximately 25 United States geographic areas. Cohort assignment in the prospective study relied on participant-reported clinical history from a screening survey and a study questionnaire. For ImmuneRACE Cohort 3, a participant was defined as recovered based on two consecutive negative NP/OP PCR tests, clearance by a healthcare professional, or resolution of symptoms. Each participant in the prospective study had whole blood, serum and a nasopharyngeal or oropharyngeal swab collected by mobile phlebotomists. Prospective study participants could optionally give additional blood draws and questionnaires over a roughly two-month period. Blood samples from the prospective study were shipped frozen or at room temperature prior to DNA extraction.

TCRbeta CDR3 regions were amplified from genomic DNA by means of the immunoSEQ Assay, a bias-controlled multiplex PCR. The study's own analysis went as follows. The number of nucleated cells in each sample was estimated from the amplification of reference gene primers within the assay. To quantify the absolute abundance of each unique TCRbeta CDR3 rearrangement, sequence reads were collapsed and filtered. Productive Simpson clonality was computed per sample as the square root of Simpson's diversity index over productive rearrangements. Sourced from immuneACCESS, this table was stored by TCRdb with only in-frame sequences that have V and J called. A share of the clones is absent; for the studies checked, an unresolved V gene accounts for under half, and the remainder has no known explanation. That table gives V, J and clone size, and the DNA gave D and trimming. Within this sample are roughly 250,000 clones, with around 85% of them counted one time only. The ten largest clones take up under 2.5% of the sample.

The sample comes from a study of blood T cell repertoires in COVID-19 (dated by TCRdb to about 2020). With respect to the entire study: Collaborator samples came from the United States, Italy and Spain and covered acute and convalescent phases of COVID-19. The samples were drawn from the first 160 participants of the ongoing ImmuneRACE study and from more than 1,000 subjects provided by 6 global collaborators. Nearly every sample came with metadata listing a de-identified subject ID, COVID-19 status, age in years and sex. The material from the prospective study consisted of cDNA or gDNA derived from T cells, B-cell-depleted T cells, or PBMCs. Where HLA class I and class II types were available, the types were taken from metadata supplied by the sample provider, not from assay-based typing. The dataset comprised deeply sampled blood TCRbeta repertoires from subjects exposed to, actively infected with, or recovered from COVID-19. A freely available public database, intended as a resource for researchers studying the immune response to SARS-CoV-2, is where the repertoires were released.

V is pruned by 2 bases and J by 10 bases, leaving 5 bases of the junction without a gene match. CDR1 and CDR2, per the germline V gene, are SGHRS and YFSETQ. From the cysteine up to the phenylalanine, the CDR3 has a length of 14 residues. Kept here is only the CDR3 DNA, which spans 42 bases and is read in frame from base 1. Broad study findings and their caveats: The quantity of clinical and demographic metadata differed by source and by participant and was supplied without curation.

The receptor's source is a woman aged 45 to 65 who had recovered from COVID-19. The chain is assembled from TRBV5-1 and TRBJ1-6, with TRBD1 matching 8 junction bases. Sequences were obtained from PBMCs or T cells enriched from blood (not recorded which). The CDR3 here reads CASSFDRGVSPLHF. The nucleotide sequence is given as TGCGCCAGCAGCTTCGACAGGGGAGTCTCACCCCTCCACTTT.